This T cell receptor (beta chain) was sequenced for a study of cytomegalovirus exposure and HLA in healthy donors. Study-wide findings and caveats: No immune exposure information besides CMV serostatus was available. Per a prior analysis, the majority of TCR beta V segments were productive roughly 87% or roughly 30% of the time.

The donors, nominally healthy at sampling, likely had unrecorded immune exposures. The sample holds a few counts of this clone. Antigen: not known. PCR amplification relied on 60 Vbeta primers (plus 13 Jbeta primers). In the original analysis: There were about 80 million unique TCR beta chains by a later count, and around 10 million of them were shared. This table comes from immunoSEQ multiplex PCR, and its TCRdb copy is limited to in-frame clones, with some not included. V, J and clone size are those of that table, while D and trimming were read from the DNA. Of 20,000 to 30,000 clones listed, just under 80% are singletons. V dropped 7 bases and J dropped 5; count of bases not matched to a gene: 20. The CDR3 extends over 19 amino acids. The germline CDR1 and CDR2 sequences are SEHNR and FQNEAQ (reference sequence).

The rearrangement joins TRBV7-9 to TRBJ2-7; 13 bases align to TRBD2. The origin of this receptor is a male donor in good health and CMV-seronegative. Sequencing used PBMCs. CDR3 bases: TGTGCCAGCACAGGGCCGGGACTAGCGGGACGCCACTCCCCTAACGAGCAGTACTTC. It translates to CASTGPGLAGRHSPNEQYF.